Each of the 5 T cell receptor beta chains below was sequenced from the same sample in a study of T cell repertoires in cytomegalovirus infection. TCRdb called the reads again in MiXCR, with one record for every CDR3 protein. The sample yields around 77,000 distinct CDR3 sequences, approximately 22% seen once. These TCRs' antigens remain unknown. The sample was CD8+ T cells from cultured PBMCs, taken from culture after CMV antigen stimulation. The receptors here all came from a human donor in good health (CMV status not recorded). Some clones in this sample may be carry-over from other donors' samples.

V is TRBV7-6 and J is TRBJ2-5, with D uncertain. The CDR3 contains 12 residues. V was clipped by 0 bases and J by 7 bases, with 6 bases between them. Germline assignment: CDR1 SGHVS and CDR2 FNYEAQ. The CDR3 DNA sequence: TGTGCCAGCAGCTTAGCGCTTGGGACCCAGTACTTC. The encoded protein is CASSLALGTQYF.

This clonotype appeared many times. CDR3 DNA: TGTGCCATCAGTGAGTCTTTCGGGCGCAGGGGGCTAAACACCATATATTTT. Translated: CAISESFGRRGLNTIYF. This chain joins TRBV10-3 and TRBJ1-3; TRBD1 matches 8 bases. In germline, CDR1 is ENHRY, CDR2 SYGVKD. The ends lost 0 bases at V and 6 bases at J; junction bases unmatched: 10. This CDR3 contains 17 residues.

This chain connects TRBV7-9 to TRBJ2-7; the match to TRBD2 covers 7 bases. The CDR3 spans 14 residues. The germline V gene encodes CDR1 SEHNR and CDR2 FQNEAQ (reference sequence). J lost 4 bases, V lost 8 bases, and 11 bases had no gene match. The CDR3 protein is CASGPNLGGYEQYF. CDR3 sequence (DNA): TGTGCCAGCGGCCCCAACTTGGGAGGGTACGAGCAGTACTTC.

This clonotype was seen only a few times. V is TRBV4-3 and J is TRBJ1-2, with D unclear. The CDR3 totals 16 residues. Germline CDR1 LGHNA, CDR2 YSLEER. The V gene lost 0 bases and the J gene lost 7 bases, with 18 bases spanning the gap. DNA of the CDR3: TGCGCCAGCAGCCAAGATTTAGCCCGGGGTCGGACTGGCTACACCTTC. Its translation: CASSQDLARGRTGYTF.

This clonotype was picked up a small number of times. J is TRBJ2-3 and V is TRBV7-2; a weak D match, TRBD1 (5 bases). This CDR3 contains 14 residues. Trimming pared 5 bases from V and 6 bases from J, leaving 15 bases between. Germline V gene lookup returns CDR1 SGHTA and CDR2 FQGNSA. The CDR3 DNA reads as TGTGCCAGCAGCCTCTGGGGCCAACATGATACGCAGTATTTT. Residues: CASSLWGQHDTQYF.